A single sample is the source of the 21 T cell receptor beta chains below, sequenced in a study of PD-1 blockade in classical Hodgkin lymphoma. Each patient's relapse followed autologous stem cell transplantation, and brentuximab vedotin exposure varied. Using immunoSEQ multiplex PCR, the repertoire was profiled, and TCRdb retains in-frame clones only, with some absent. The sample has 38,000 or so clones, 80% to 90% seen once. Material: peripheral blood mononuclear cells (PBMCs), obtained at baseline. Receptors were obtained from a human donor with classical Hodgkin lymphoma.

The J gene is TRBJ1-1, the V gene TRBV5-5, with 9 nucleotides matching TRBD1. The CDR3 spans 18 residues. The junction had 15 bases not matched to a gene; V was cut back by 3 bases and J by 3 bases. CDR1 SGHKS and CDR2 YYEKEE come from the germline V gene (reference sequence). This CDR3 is CASSSYPPGQGWDTEAFF. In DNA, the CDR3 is TGTGCCAGCAGCTCCTATCCCCCGGGACAGGGTTGGGACACTGAAGCTTTCTTT.

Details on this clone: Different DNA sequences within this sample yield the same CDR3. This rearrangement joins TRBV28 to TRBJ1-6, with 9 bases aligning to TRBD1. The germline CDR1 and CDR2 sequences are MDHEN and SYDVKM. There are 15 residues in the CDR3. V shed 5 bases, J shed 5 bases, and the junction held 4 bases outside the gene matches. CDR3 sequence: CASSRRDRDNSPLHF. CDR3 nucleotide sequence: TGTGCCAGCAGTCGCCGGGACAGGGATAATTCACCCCTCCACTTT. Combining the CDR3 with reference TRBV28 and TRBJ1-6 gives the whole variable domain DVKVTQSSRYLVKRTGEKVFLECVQDMDHENMFWYRQDPGLGLRLIYFSYDVKMKEKGDIPEGYSVSREKKERFSLILESASTNQTSMYLCASSRRDRDNSPLHFGNGTRLTVT.

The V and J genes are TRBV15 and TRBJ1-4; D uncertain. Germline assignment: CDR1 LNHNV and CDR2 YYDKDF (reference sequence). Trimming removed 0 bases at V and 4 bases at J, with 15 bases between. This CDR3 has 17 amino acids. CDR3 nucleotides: TGTGCCACCAGCAGAGATCCTATGGGGAGGGATAATGAAAAACTGTTTTTT. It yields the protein CATSRDPMGRDNEKLFF.

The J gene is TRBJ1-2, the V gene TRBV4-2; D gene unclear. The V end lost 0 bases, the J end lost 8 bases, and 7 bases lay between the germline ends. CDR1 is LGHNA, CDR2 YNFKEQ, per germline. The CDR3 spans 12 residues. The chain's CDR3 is CASSQETSGYTF. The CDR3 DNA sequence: TGTGCCAGCAGCCAAGAAACTTCAGGCTACACCTTC.

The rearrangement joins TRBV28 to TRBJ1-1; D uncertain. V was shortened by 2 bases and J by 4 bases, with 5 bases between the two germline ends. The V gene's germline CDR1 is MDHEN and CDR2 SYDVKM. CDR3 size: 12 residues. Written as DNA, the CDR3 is TGTGCCAGCAGTTTACCGACCACTGAAGCTTTCTTT. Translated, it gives CASSLPTTEAFF.

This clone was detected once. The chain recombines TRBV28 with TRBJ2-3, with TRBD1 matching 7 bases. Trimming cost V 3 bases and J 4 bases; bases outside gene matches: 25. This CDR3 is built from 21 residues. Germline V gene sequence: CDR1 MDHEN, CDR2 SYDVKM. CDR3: CASSFFGPDDRVVWDSDTQYF. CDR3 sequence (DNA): TGTGCCAGCAGTTTTTTCGGCCCAGACGACAGGGTAGTTTGGGATTCAGATACGCAGTATTTT. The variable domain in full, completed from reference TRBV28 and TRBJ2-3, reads DVKVTQSSRYLVKRTGEKVFLECVQDMDHENMFWYRQDPGLGLRLIYFSYDVKMKEKGDIPEGYSVSREKKERFSLILESASTNQTSMYLCASSFFGPDDRVVWDSDTQYFGPGTRLTVL.

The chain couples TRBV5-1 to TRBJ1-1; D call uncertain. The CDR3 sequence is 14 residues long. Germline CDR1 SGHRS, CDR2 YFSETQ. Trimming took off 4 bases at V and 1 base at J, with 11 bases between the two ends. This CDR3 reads CASSQLMGNTEAFF. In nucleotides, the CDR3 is TGCGCCAGCAGCCAGCTTATGGGGAACACTGAAGCTTTCTTT.

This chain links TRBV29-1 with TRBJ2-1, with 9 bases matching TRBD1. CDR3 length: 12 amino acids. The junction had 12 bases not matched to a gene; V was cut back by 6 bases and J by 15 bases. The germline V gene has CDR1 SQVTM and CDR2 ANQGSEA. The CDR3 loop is CSVRAGTGLPFF. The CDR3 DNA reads TGCAGCGTCCGCGCCGGGACAGGGTTGCCGTTCTTC.

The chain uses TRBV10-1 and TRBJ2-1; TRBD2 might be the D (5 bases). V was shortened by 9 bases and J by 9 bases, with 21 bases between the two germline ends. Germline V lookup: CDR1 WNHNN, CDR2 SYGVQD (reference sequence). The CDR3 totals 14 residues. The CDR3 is CARSSPSRHSEQFF. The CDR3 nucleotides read TGCGCCAGGTCAAGTCCTAGCCGACATTCTGAGCAGTTCTTC.

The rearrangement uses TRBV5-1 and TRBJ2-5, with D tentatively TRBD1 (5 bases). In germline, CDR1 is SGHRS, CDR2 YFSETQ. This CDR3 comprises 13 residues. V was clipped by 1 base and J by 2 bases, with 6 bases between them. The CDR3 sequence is CASSLPGQETQYF. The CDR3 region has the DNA TGCGCCAGCAGCTTGCCAGGGCAAGAGACCCAGTACTTC.

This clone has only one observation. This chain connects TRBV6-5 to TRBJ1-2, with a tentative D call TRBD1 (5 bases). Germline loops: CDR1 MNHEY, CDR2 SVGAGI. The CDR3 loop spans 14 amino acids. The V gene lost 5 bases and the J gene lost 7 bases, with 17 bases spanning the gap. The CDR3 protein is CASSAEQRRGGYTF. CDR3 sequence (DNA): TGTGCCAGCAGTGCCGAACAGAGGAGGGGTGGCTACACCTTC.

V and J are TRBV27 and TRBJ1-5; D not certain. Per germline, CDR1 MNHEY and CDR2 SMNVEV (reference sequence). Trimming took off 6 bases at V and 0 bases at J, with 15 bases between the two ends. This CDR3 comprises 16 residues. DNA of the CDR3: TGTGCCAGCAGAAATAGTTGGGTAGTTAGCAATCAGCCCCAGCATTTT. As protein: CASRNSWVVSNQPQHF.

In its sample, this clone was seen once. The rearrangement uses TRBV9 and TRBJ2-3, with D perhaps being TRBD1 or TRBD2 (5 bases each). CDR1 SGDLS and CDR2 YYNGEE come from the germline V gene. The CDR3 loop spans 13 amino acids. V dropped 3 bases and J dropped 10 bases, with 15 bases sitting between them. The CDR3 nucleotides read TGTGCCAGCAGCGGGAGCCTGGGGGATCCGCAGTATTTT. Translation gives CASSGSLGDPQYF.

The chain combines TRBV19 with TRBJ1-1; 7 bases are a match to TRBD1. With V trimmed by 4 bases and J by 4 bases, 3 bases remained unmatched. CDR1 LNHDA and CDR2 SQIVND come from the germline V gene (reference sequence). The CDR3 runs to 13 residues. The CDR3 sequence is CASSTTGATEAFF. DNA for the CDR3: TGTGCCAGTAGTACTACAGGGGCCACTGAAGCTTTCTTT.

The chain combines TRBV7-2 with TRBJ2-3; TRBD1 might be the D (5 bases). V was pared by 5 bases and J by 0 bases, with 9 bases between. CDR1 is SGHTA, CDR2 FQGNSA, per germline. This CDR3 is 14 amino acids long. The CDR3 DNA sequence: TGTGCCAGCAGCCAACGACAGAGCACAGATACGCAGTATTTT. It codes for CASSQRQSTDTQYF.

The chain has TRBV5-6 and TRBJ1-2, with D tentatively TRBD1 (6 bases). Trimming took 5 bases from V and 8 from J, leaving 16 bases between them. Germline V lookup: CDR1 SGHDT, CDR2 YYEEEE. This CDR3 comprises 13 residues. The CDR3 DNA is TGTGCCAGCAGGGAACAGGGTTTCGGGGGCTACACCTTC. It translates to CASREQGFGGYTF.

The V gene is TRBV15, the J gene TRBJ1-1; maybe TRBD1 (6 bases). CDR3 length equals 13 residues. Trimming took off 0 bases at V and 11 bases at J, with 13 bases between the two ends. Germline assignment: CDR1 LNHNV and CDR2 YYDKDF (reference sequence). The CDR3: CATSRDGAGEAFF. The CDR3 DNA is TGTGCCACCAGCAGAGATGGAGCAGGGGAGGCTTTCTTT.

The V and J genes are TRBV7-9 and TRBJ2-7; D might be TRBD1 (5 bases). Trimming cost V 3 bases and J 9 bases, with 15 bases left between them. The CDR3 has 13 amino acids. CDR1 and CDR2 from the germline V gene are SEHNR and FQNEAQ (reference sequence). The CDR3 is CASSFEQGVVQYF. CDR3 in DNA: TGTGCCAGCAGCTTCGAGCAGGGTGTCGTGCAGTACTTC.

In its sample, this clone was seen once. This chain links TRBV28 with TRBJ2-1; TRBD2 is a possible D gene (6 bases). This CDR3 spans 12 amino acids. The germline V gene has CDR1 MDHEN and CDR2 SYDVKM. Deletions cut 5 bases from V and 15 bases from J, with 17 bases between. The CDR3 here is CASSPVWGDPFF. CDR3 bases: TGTGCCAGCAGTCCCGTCTGGGGGGATCCGTTCTTC.

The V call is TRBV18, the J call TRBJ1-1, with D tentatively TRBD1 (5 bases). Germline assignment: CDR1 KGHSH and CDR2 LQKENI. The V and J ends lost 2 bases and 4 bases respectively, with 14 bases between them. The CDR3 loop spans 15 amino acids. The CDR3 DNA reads TGTGCCAGCTCACCATTCGGCGGGACCTCCACTGAAGCTTTCTTT. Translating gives CASSPFGGTSTEAFF.

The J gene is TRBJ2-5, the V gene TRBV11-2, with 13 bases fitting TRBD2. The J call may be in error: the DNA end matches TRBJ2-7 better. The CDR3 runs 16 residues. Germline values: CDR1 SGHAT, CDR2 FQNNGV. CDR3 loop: CASSQWGLAGTYEQYF. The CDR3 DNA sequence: TGTGCCAGCAGCCAATGGGGACTAGCGGGGACCTACGAGCAGTACTTC.